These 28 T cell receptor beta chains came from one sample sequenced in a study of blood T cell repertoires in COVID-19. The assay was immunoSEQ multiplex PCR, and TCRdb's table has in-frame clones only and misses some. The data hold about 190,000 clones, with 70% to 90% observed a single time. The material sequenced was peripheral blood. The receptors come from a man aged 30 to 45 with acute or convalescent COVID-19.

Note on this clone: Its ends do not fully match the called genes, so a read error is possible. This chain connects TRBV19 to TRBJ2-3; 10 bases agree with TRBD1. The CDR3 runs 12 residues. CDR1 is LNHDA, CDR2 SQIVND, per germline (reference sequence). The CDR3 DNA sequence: TGTGCCAGTAGTCCACCGGGACAGGGGATCACCTTT. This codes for CASSPPGQGITF.

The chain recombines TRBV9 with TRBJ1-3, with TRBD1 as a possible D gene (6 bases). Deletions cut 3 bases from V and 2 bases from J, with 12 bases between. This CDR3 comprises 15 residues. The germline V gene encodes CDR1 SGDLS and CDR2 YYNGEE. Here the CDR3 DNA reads TGTGCCAGCAGCGGAATGGCAGGGGCTGGAAACACCATATATTTT. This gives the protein CASSGMAGAGNTIYF.

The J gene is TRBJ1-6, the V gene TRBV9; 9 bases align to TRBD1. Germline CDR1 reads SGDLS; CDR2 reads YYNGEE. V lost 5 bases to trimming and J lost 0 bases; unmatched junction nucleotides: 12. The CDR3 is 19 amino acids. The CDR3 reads CASSGTGGRMSSYNSPLHF. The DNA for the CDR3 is TGTGCCAGCAGTGGAACAGGGGGCCGAATGAGCTCCTATAATTCACCCCTCCACTTT.

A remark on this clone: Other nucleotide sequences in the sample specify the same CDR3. The CDR3 reads CASSYRGLGYTF. The CDR3 DNA is TGTGCCAGCAGTTATCGGGGATTGGGCTACACCTTC. This chain uses TRBV6-5 with TRBJ1-2; D is uncertain. CDR3 size: 12 residues. Germline loops: CDR1 MNHEY, CDR2 SVGAGI. V was clipped by 3 bases and J by 8 bases, with 10 bases between them.

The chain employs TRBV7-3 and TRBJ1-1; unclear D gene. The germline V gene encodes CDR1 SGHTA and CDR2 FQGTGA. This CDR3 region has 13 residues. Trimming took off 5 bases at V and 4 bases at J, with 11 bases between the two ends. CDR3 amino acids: CASSQATITEAFF. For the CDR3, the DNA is TGTGCCAGCAGCCAGGCCACGATCACTGAAGCTTTCTTT.

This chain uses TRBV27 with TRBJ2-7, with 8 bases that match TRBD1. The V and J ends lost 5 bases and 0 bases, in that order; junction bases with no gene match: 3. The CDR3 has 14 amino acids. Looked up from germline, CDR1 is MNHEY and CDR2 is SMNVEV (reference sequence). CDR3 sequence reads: CASSRTGSSYEQYF. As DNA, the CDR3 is TGTGCCAGCAGTAGGACAGGGAGCTCCTACGAGCAGTACTTC.

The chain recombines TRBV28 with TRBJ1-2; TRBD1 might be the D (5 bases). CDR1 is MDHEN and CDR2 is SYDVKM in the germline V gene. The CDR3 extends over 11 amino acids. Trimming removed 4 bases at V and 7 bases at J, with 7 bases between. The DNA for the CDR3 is TGTGCCAGCAGTTCGACAGCTGGCTACACCTTC. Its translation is CASSSTAGYTF.

The CDR3: CASSLPRPVSSYNEQFF. The CDR3 DNA reads as TGTGCCAGCAGTTTACCCAGGCCTGTAAGCTCCTACAATGAGCAGTTCTTC. This chain joins TRBV28 and TRBJ2-1, with unresolved D. CDR3 length equals 17 residues. Trimming took 2 bases from V and 0 from J, leaving 14 bases between them. CDR1 and CDR2 (germline): MDHEN, SYDVKM.

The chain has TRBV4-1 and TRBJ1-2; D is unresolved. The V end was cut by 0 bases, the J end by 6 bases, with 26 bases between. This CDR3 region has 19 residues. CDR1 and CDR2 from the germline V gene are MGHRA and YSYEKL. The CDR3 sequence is CASSQDPVELYSSSHGYTF. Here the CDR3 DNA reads TGCGCCAGCAGCCAAGATCCGGTCGAATTGTACAGCTCTTCGCATGGCTACACCTTC.

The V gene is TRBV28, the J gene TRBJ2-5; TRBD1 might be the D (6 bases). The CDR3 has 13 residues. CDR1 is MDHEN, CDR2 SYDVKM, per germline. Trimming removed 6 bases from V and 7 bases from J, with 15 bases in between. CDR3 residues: CASRNDRLGTQYF. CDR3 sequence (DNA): TGTGCCAGCAGGAATGACAGGTTGGGGACCCAGTACTTC.

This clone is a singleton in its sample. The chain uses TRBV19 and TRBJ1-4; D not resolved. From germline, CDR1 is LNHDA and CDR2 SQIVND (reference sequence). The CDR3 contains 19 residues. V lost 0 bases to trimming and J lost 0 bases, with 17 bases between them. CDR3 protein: CASSIDREGEATTNEKLFF. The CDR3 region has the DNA TGTGCCAGTAGTATAGATCGGGAGGGTGAGGCGACAACTAATGAAAAACTGTTTTTT.

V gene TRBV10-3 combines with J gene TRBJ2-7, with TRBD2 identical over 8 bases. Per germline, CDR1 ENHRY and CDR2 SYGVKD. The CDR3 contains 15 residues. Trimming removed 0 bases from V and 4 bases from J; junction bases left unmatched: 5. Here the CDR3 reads CAISESSGRTYEQYF. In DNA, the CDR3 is TGTGCCATCAGTGAGTCGAGCGGGAGAACTTACGAGCAGTACTTC.

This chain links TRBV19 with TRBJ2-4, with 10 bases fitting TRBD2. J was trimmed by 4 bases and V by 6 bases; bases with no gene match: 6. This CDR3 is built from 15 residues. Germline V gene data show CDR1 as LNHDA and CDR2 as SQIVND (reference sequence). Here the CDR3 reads CASRRTSGPKNIQYF. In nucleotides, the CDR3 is TGTGCCAGTAGACGGACTAGCGGTCCTAAAAACATTCAGTACTTC.

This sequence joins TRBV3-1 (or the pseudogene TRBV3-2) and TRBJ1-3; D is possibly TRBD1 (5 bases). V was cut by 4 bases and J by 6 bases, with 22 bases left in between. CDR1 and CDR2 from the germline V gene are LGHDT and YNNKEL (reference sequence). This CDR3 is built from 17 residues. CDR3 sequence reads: CASSPLSLAGPLNTIYF. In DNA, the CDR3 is TGTGCCAGCAGCCCTTTATCCCTGGCAGGGCCTCTAAACACCATATATTTT.

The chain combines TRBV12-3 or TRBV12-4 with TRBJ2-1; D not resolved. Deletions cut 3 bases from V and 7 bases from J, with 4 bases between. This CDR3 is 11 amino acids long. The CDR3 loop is CASSFYNEQFF. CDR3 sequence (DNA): TGTGCCAGCAGTTTTTATAATGAGCAGTTCTTC.

Here the CDR3 DNA reads TGTGCCAGCTCACCGCCCTCGGAGGGCCCCAGCACCGGGGAGCTGTTTTTT. Protein sequence: CASSPPSEGPSTGELFF. The chain is built from TRBV18 and TRBJ2-2; possibly TRBD2 for D (6 bases). Germline V gene lookup returns CDR1 KGHSH and CDR2 LQKENI. This CDR3 has 17 residues. The V end lost 3 bases, the J end lost 4 bases, and 18 bases lay between the germline ends.

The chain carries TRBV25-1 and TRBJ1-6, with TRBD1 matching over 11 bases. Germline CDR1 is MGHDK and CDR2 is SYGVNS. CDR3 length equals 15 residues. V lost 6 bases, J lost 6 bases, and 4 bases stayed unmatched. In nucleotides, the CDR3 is TGTGCCAGCAGAGGACAGGGGGCACGTAATTCACCCCTCCACTTT. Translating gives CASRGQGARNSPLHF.

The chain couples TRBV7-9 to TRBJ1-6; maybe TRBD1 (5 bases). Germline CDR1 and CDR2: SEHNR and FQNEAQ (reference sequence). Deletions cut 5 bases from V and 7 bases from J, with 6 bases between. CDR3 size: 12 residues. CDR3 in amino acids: CASSAGNSPLHF. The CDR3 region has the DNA TGTGCCAGCAGCGCAGGGAATTCACCCCTCCACTTT.

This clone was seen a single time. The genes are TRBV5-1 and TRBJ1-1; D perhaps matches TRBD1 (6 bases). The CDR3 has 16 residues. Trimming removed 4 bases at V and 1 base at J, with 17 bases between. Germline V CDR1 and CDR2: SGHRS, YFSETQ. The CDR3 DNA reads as TGCGCCAGCAGCGGGGGCGTCAGCCAAGCGAACACTGAAGCTTTCTTT. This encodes CASSGGVSQANTEAFF.

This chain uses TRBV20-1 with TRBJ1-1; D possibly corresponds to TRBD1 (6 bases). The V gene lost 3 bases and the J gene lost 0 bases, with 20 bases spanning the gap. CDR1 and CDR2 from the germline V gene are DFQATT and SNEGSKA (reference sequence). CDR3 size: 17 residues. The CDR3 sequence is CSASLPGERQMNTEAFF. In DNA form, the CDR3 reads TGCAGTGCTAGTCTGCCAGGGGAAAGACAAATGAACACTGAAGCTTTCTTT.

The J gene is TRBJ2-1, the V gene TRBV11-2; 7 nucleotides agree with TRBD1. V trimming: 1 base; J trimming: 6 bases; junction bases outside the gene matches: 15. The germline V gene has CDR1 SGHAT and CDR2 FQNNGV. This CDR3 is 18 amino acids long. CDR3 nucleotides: TGTGCCAGCAGCTTAGGGAGGACAGGATATATTTCGGGCAATGAGCAGTTCTTC. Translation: CASSLGRTGYISGNEQFF.

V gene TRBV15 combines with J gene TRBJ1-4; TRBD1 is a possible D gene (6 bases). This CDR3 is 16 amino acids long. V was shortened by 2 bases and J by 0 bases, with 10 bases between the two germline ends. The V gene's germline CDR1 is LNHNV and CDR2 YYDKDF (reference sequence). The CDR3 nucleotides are TGTGCCACCAGCAGACCGGACAGAACAACTAATGAAAAACTGTTTTTT. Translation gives CATSRPDRTTNEKLFF.

The CDR3 DNA is TGTGCCAGCAGTTTAGTGGGGACAGGGAATGCCAATGAGCAGTTCTTC. Its protein product is CASSLVGTGNANEQFF. This sequence joins TRBV27 and TRBJ2-1; TRBD1 agrees at 9 bases. The junction had 8 bases not matched to a gene; V was cut back by 2 bases and J by 6 bases. The germline gives CDR1 MNHEY, CDR2 SMNVEV (reference sequence). The CDR3 has 16 amino acids.

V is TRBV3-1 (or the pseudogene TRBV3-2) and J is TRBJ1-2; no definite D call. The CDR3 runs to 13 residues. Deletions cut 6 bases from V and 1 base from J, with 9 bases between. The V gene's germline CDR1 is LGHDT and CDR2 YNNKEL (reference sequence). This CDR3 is CASSRRVNYGYTF. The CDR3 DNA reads TGTGCCAGCAGTCGAAGAGTTAACTATGGCTACACCTTC.

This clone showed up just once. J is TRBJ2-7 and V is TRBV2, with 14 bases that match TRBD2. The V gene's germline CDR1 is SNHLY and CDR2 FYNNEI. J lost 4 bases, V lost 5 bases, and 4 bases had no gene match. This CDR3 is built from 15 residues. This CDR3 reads CASSRLAGGLYEQYF. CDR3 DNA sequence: TGTGCCAGCAGTAGACTAGCGGGGGGGCTTTACGAGCAGTACTTC.

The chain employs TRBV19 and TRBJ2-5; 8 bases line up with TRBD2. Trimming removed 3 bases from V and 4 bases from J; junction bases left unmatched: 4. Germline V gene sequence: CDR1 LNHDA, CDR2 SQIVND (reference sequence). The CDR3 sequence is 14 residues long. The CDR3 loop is CASSMGLGRETQYF. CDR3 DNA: TGTGCCAGTAGTATGGGACTAGGCAGAGAGACCCAGTACTTC.

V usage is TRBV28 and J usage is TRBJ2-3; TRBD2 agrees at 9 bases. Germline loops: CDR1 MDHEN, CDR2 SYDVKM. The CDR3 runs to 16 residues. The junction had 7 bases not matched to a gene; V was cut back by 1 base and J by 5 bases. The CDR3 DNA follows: TGTGCCAGCAGTTTATTGAGCGGGAGGTCGGGAGATACGCAGTATTTT. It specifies CASSLLSGRSGDTQYF.

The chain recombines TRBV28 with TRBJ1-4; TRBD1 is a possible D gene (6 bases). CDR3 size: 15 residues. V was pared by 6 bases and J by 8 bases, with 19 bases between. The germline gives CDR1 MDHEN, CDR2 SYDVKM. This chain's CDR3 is CASRPTGRGAEKLFF. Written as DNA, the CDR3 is TGTGCCAGCAGGCCTACAGGGAGGGGGGCCGAAAAACTGTTTTTT.